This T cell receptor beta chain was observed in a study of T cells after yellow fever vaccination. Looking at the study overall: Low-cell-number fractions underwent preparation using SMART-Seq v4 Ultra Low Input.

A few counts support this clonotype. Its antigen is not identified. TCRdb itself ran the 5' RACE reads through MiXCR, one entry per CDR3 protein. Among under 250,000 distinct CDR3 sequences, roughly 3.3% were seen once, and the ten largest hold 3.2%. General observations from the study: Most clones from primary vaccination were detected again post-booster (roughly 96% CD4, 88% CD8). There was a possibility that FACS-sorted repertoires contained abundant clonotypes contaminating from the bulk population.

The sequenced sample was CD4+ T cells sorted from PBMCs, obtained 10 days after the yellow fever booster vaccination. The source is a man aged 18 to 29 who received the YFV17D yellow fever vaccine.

The CDR3 DNA follows: TGTGCTGGGAGCTCGACCTCTAGCACAGATACGCAGTATTTT. Translated, it gives CAGSSTSSTDTQYF. This sequence joins TRBV2 and TRBJ2-3, with D perhaps TRBD2 (5 bases). The CDR3 is made up of 14 amino acids. Germline lookup yields CDR1 SNHLY and CDR2 FYNNEI.